In this sample, the clone carrying this T cell receptor beta chain turned up a few times. Antigen: not known. Healthy Caucasian individuals made up all the donors. The data originate from a study of identical twins. Study conclusions and caveats: There is a chance that invariant MAIT and iNKT cells partially muddied zero-insertion analyses.

TCRdb processed the 5' RACE reads anew with MiXCR; each CDR3 protein has one entry. Of 1,800,000 or so distinct CDR3 sequences listed, less than 35% are singletons. Germline CDR1 reads MDHEN; CDR2 reads SYDVKM. This CDR3 has 15 amino acids. V trimming: 3 bases; J trimming: 3 bases; junction bases outside the gene matches: 7. V usage is TRBV28 and J usage is TRBJ2-7; TRBD2 matches at 8 bases. This clonotype originated in a newborn girl in good health. Sequencing was carried out using cord blood. Written as DNA, the CDR3 is TGTGCCAGCAGTTTCGGAACTAGCGGAGTCTACGAGCAGTACTTC. This gives the protein CASSFGTSGVYEQYF.